The rows below give T cell receptor beta chains drawn from one sample of a study of cytomegalovirus exposure and HLA in healthy donors. Method: immunoSEQ multiplex PCR; TCRdb's copy keeps in-frame clones and lacks some. The table records about 160,000 clones, roughly 86% of them present only once. The source material was PBMCs. These receptors were obtained from a man younger than 35 in good health and CMV-seropositive. CDR3s include the opening cysteine and the closing phenylalanine or tryptophan. The D gene is left open where the match is weak. Not all rows give a size; the values are once, few, many and, for expanded clones, a class.

CDR3aa: CASSLGILYSPFYNEQFF
CDR3nt: TGTGCCAGCAGCTTAGGGATACTATATAGCCCGTTTTACAATGAGCAGTTCTTC
v_gene: TRBV7-8
d_gene: -
len: 18
abundance: -
j_gene: TRBJ2-1

CDR3aa: CASGDISYEQYF
CDR3nt: TGTGCCAGCGGGGACATCTCCTACGAGCAGTACTTC
v_gene: TRBV7-6
d_gene: -
len: 12
abundance: few
j_gene: TRBJ2-7

CDR3aa: CASSSKLASAGNEQFF
CDR3nt: TGTGCCAGCAGCTCCAAACTAGCGTCAGCGGGCAATGAGCAGTTCTTC
v_gene: TRBV7-9
d_gene: TRBD2
len: 16
abundance: -
j_gene: TRBJ2-1

CDR3aa: CASSDGGYSYEQYF
CDR3nt: TGTGCCAGTAGTGACGGAGGATACTCCTACGAGCAGTACTTC
v_gene: TRBV19
d_gene: -
len: 14
abundance: -
j_gene: TRBJ2-7

CDR3aa: CASSPKGLLLNYGYTF
CDR3nt: TGTGCCAGCTCACCGAAGGGGCTGCTCCTTAACTATGGCTACACCTTC
v_gene: TRBV18
d_gene: -
len: 16
abundance: once
j_gene: TRBJ1-2

CDR3aa: CAISGSGSYNEQFF
CDR3nt: TGTGCCATCAGTGGTAGCGGGAGTTACAATGAGCAGTTCTTC
v_gene: TRBV10-3
d_gene: TRBD2
len: 14
abundance: once
j_gene: TRBJ2-1

CDR3aa: CASRTITGSNEKLFF
CDR3nt: TGTGCCAGCAGAACAATTACAGGGTCTAATGAAAAACTGTTTTTT
v_gene: TRBV27
d_gene: -
len: 15
abundance: -
j_gene: TRBJ1-4

CDR3aa: CASSLQGATEAFF
CDR3nt: TGCGCCAGCAGCTTACAGGGGGCCACTGAAGCTTTCTTT
v_gene: TRBV5-1
d_gene: TRBD1
len: 13
abundance: -
j_gene: TRBJ1-1

CDR3aa: CASSLRGTGANEQFF
CDR3nt: TGTGCCAGCAGCTTGAGAGGGACAGGGGCCAATGAGCAGTTCTTC
v_gene: TRBV5-6
d_gene: TRBD1
len: 15
abundance: once
j_gene: TRBJ2-1

CDR3aa: CASGPYLQGNTEAFF
CDR3nt: TGTGCTAGTGGTCCTTATTTACAGGGGAACACTGAAGCTTTCTTT
v_gene: TRBV12-5
d_gene: -
len: 15
abundance: -
j_gene: TRBJ1-1

CDR3aa: CASSPSGLRDYEQYF
CDR3nt: TGTGCCAGCTCACCGTCCGGATTACGGGACTACGAGCAGTACTTC
v_gene: TRBV18
d_gene: -
len: 15
abundance: -
j_gene: TRBJ2-7

CDR3aa: CASSFGRGTRAYEQYF
CDR3nt: TGTGCCAGCAGTTTCGGGCGAGGGACACGAGCCTACGAGCAGTACTTC
v_gene: TRBV28
d_gene: -
len: 16
abundance: -
j_gene: TRBJ2-7

CDR3aa: CASSLAGEGFSEQYF
CDR3nt: TGCGCCAGCAGCTTGGCAGGGGAGGGGTTCAGCGAGCAGTACTTC
v_gene: TRBV5-1
d_gene: -
len: 15
abundance: -
j_gene: TRBJ2-7

CDR3aa: CASSQDSGVGYGYTF
CDR3nt: TGCGCCAGCAGCCAAGATTCGGGGGTGGGCTATGGCTACACCTTC
v_gene: TRBV4-1
d_gene: -
len: 15
abundance: -
j_gene: TRBJ1-2

CDR3aa: CASRSAYEQYF
CDR3nt: TGTGCCAGCAGGTCCGCCTACGAGCAGTACTTC
v_gene: TRBV27
d_gene: -
len: 11
abundance: -
j_gene: TRBJ2-7

CDR3aa: CASSRGQGPYGYTF
CDR3nt: TGTGCCAGCAGTCGGGGACAGGGCCCTTATGGCTACACCTTC
v_gene: TRBV11-3
d_gene: TRBD1
len: 14
abundance: -
j_gene: TRBJ1-2

CDR3aa: CASSRLGELFF
CDR3nt: TGTGCCAGCAGCCGGTTGGGGGAGCTGTTTTTT
v_gene: TRBV9
d_gene: -
len: 11
abundance: -
j_gene: TRBJ2-2

CDR3aa: CASSQAGLAGPKETQYF
CDR3nt: TGCGCCAGCAGCCAAGCTGGCCTAGCGGGACCGAAAGAGACCCAGTACTTC
v_gene: TRBV4-1
d_gene: TRBD2
len: 17
abundance: -
j_gene: TRBJ2-5

CDR3aa: CASSQDRLAPYEQYF
CDR3nt: TGTGCCAGCAGCCAAGACCGACTAGCTCCCTACGAGCAGTACTTC
v_gene: TRBV4-2
d_gene: TRBD2
len: 15
abundance: few
j_gene: TRBJ2-7

CDR3aa: CASSVGWTGSRDEQYF
CDR3nt: TGTGCCAGCAGCGTAGGCTGGACAGGGAGTAGGGACGAGCAGTACTTC
v_gene: TRBV9
d_gene: TRBD1
len: 16
abundance: once
j_gene: TRBJ2-7

CDR3aa: CSVDQTGTTEAFF
CDR3nt: TGCAGCGTTGACCAGACAGGTACCACTGAAGCTTTCTTT
v_gene: TRBV29-1
d_gene: -
len: 13
abundance: -
j_gene: TRBJ1-1

CDR3aa: CASSLGTSVSYNEQFF
CDR3nt: TGTGCCAGCAGCTTAGGGACTAGTGTATCCTACAATGAGCAGTTCTTC
v_gene: TRBV5-4
d_gene: TRBD2
len: 16
abundance: -
j_gene: TRBJ2-1

CDR3aa: CASSFSTGRPSYEQYF
CDR3nt: TGTGCCAGCAGCTTTTCTACAGGCCGTCCGTCCTACGAGCAGTACTTC
v_gene: TRBV13
d_gene: -
len: 16
abundance: -
j_gene: TRBJ2-7

CDR3aa: CASSQEYSRYEQYF
CDR3nt: TGTGCCAGCAGCCAAGAATATTCCAGGTACGAGCAGTACTTC
v_gene: TRBV14
d_gene: -
len: 14
abundance: -
j_gene: TRBJ2-7

CDR3aa: CASNSQGGNQPQHF
CDR3nt: TGTGCCAGTAATTCACAGGGCGGCAATCAGCCCCAGCATTTT
v_gene: TRBV19
d_gene: -
len: 14
abundance: -
j_gene: TRBJ1-5

CDR3aa: CASSFGAGERGVQYF
CDR3nt: TGTGCCAGCAGCTTCGGAGCGGGAGAAAGGGGGGTTCAGTACTTC
v_gene: TRBV5-6
d_gene: TRBD2
len: 15
abundance: -
j_gene: TRBJ2-4

CDR3aa: CASSLDRMNTEAFF
CDR3nt: TGTGCCAGCTCACTGGACAGGATGAACACTGAAGCTTTCTTT
v_gene: TRBV18
d_gene: TRBD1
len: 14
abundance: few
j_gene: TRBJ1-1

CDR3aa: CASSLVQGFRELFF
CDR3nt: TGTGCCAGCAGCTTAGTACAGGGTTTCAGGGAGCTGTTTTTT
v_gene: TRBV7-8
d_gene: -
len: 14
abundance: -
j_gene: TRBJ2-2

CDR3aa: CASSRTGGTDTQYF
CDR3nt: TGTGCCAGCAGTCGGACAGGAGGCACAGATACGCAGTATTTT
v_gene: TRBV7-6
d_gene: TRBD1
len: 14
abundance: once
j_gene: TRBJ2-3

CDR3aa: CASSLGSRRYEQYF
CDR3nt: TGTGCCAGCAGCTTAGGGAGCCGACGGTACGAGCAGTACTTC
v_gene: TRBV7-2
d_gene: -
len: 14
abundance: -
j_gene: TRBJ2-7

CDR3aa: CASSGRAGRETLGADTQYF
CDR3nt: TGTGCCAGCAGCGGAAGAGCGGGAAGGGAAACCCTAGGGGCAGATACGCAGTATTTT
v_gene: TRBV9
d_gene: TRBD2
len: 19
abundance: -
j_gene: TRBJ2-3

CDR3aa: CASKGQGKEKLFF
CDR3nt: TGTGCCAGCAAGGGACAGGGGAAGGAAAAACTGTTTTTT
v_gene: TRBV25-1
d_gene: TRBD1
len: 13
abundance: -
j_gene: TRBJ1-4

CDR3aa: CASSLAADTQYF
CDR3nt: TGCGCCAGCAGCTTGGCTGCGGATACGCAGTATTTT
v_gene: TRBV5-1
d_gene: -
len: 12
abundance: -
j_gene: TRBJ2-3

CDR3aa: CSVAPLDRGGYTF
CDR3nt: TGCAGCGTTGCCCCTCTCGACAGGGGCGGCTACACCTTC
v_gene: TRBV29-1
d_gene: TRBD1
len: 13
abundance: -
j_gene: TRBJ1-2

CDR3aa: CASSLASVYEQYF
CDR3nt: TGTGCCAGCAGCTTGGCTTCGGTTTACGAGCAGTACTTC
v_gene: TRBV5-6
d_gene: -
len: 13
abundance: -
j_gene: TRBJ2-7

CDR3aa: CASSRSGSYNEQFF
CDR3nt: TGTGCCAGCAGCCGTAGCGGCTCCTACAATGAGCAGTTCTTC
v_gene: TRBV7-8
d_gene: -
len: 14
abundance: -
j_gene: TRBJ2-1

CDR3aa: CASSPPPYQETQYF
CDR3nt: TGTGCCAGCAGCCCCCCTCCCTACCAAGAGACCCAGTACTTC
v_gene: TRBV7-9
d_gene: -
len: 14
abundance: -
j_gene: TRBJ2-5

CDR3aa: CASSSPGRDEQFF
CDR3nt: TGTGCCAGCAGTTCCCCGGGGAGGGATGAGCAGTTCTTC
v_gene: TRBV28
d_gene: TRBD2
len: 13
abundance: -
j_gene: TRBJ2-1

CDR3aa: CASSQIRQGEKNIQYF
CDR3nt: TGCGCCAGCAGCCAGATTCGACAGGGAGAAAAAAACATTCAGTACTTC
v_gene: TRBV5-1
d_gene: TRBD1
len: 16
abundance: -
j_gene: TRBJ2-4

CDR3aa: CASSRTLNNEQFF
CDR3nt: TGTGCCAGCAGCAGGACTCTAAACAATGAGCAGTTCTTC
v_gene: TRBV27
d_gene: -
len: 13
abundance: -
j_gene: TRBJ2-1

CDR3aa: CASSFGTGRTGELFF
CDR3nt: TGTGCCAGCAGTTTTGGGACAGGGAGAACCGGGGAGCTGTTTTTT
v_gene: TRBV25-1
d_gene: TRBD1
len: 15
abundance: -
j_gene: TRBJ2-2

CDR3aa: CASSTQQGAGELFF
CDR3nt: TGTGCCAGTAGTACACAACAGGGGGCCGGGGAGCTGTTTTTT
v_gene: TRBV19
d_gene: TRBD1
len: 14
abundance: -
j_gene: TRBJ2-2

CDR3aa: CASSWGEGELFF
CDR3nt: TGTGCCAGCAGCTGGGGCGAGGGGGAACTGTTTTTT
v_gene: TRBV9
d_gene: -
len: 12
abundance: -
j_gene: TRBJ1-4

CDR3aa: CASSLGQGWYEQYF
CDR3nt: TGTGCCAGCAGCTTAGGACAGGGCTGGTACGAGCAGTACTTC
v_gene: TRBV7-9
d_gene: TRBD1
len: 14
abundance: once
j_gene: TRBJ2-7

CDR3aa: CASSDQYRDYEQYF
CDR3nt: TGTGCCAGCAGTGATCAGTACAGAGACTACGAGCAGTACTTC
v_gene: TRBV25-1
d_gene: -
len: 14
abundance: -
j_gene: TRBJ2-7

CDR3aa: CASSLSDGVQETQYF
CDR3nt: TGTGCCAGCAGCTTATCAGACGGGGTCCAAGAGACCCAGTACTTC
v_gene: TRBV11-1
d_gene: -
len: 15
abundance: -
j_gene: TRBJ2-5

CDR3aa: CASSLQRDRVGYGYTF
CDR3nt: TGTGCCAGCAGTTTACAGAGGGACAGGGTGGGGTATGGCTACACCTTC
v_gene: TRBV6-5
d_gene: TRBD1
len: 16
abundance: -
j_gene: TRBJ1-2

CDR3aa: CAIARMEGQGEAFF
CDR3nt: TGTGCCATCGCAAGAATGGAGGGACAGGGTGAAGCTTTCTTT
v_gene: TRBV10-3
d_gene: TRBD1
len: 14
abundance: -
j_gene: TRBJ1-1

CDR3aa: CASSYSVGDTIYF
CDR3nt: TGTGCCAGCAGTTACTCGGTAGGAGACACCATATATTTT
v_gene: TRBV6-5
d_gene: -
len: 13
abundance: -
j_gene: TRBJ1-3

CDR3aa: CASSYSNSEQFF
CDR3nt: TGTGCCAGCAGTTACTCGAACTCCGAGCAGTTCTTC
v_gene: TRBV6-6
d_gene: -
len: 12
abundance: -
j_gene: TRBJ2-1

CDR3aa: CATSRGGPQEGNEQFF
CDR3nt: TGTGCCACCAGCAGAGGAGGTCCGCAGGAGGGGAATGAGCAGTTCTTC
v_gene: TRBV15
d_gene: -
len: 16
abundance: -
j_gene: TRBJ2-1

CDR3aa: CAWSAGSGYTF
CDR3nt: TGTGCCTGGAGTGCGGGTTCTGGCTACACCTTC
v_gene: TRBV30
d_gene: -
len: 11
abundance: -
j_gene: TRBJ1-2

CDR3aa: CASSEARGYKQETQYF
CDR3nt: TGTGCCAGCAGTGAAGCTAGGGGGTACAAGCAAGAGACCCAGTACTTC
v_gene: TRBV6-1
d_gene: -
len: 16
abundance: -
j_gene: TRBJ2-5

CDR3aa: CASSPRRNEKLFF
CDR3nt: TGTGCCAGCTCACCGCGGCGGAATGAAAAACTGTTTTTT
v_gene: TRBV18
d_gene: -
len: 13
abundance: -
j_gene: TRBJ1-4

CDR3aa: CASSLGLAYTDTQYF
CDR3nt: TGCGCCAGCAGCCTCGGACTAGCTTACACAGATACGCAGTATTTT
v_gene: TRBV5-1
d_gene: TRBD2
len: 15
abundance: -
j_gene: TRBJ2-3

CDR3aa: CASSYSGQAGYTF
CDR3nt: TGTGCCAGCAGTTACTCCGGACAGGCCGGCTACACCTTC
v_gene: TRBV6-5
d_gene: TRBD1
len: 13
abundance: -
j_gene: TRBJ1-2